Below, 27 T cell receptor beta chains from the same sample are listed, as sequenced in a study of blood T cell repertoires in COVID-19. Using immunoSEQ multiplex PCR, the repertoire was profiled, and TCRdb retains in-frame clones only, with some absent. The sample shows over 150,000 clones, roughly 80% of them seen only once. The sequencing input was peripheral blood. These receptors originate from a woman aged 50 to 60 with acute or convalescent COVID-19.

The chain combines TRBV14 with TRBJ2-1; 8 nucleotides agree with TRBD1. The CDR3 has 13 residues. Germline V lookup: CDR1 SGHDN, CDR2 FVKESK. Germline trimming cut 3 bases from V and 10 bases from J; bases unmatched to any gene: 5. The CDR3 DNA sequence: TGTGCCAGCAGCCAGGACAGGGTCGGGGAGCAGTTCTTC. It encodes CASSQDRVGEQFF.

This chain links TRBV6-5 with TRBJ2-7; possible D gene TRBD2, 7 bases. V was pared by 0 bases and J by 5 bases, with 11 bases between. The CDR3 has 14 amino acids. Germline V CDR1 and CDR2: MNHEY, SVGAGI. For the CDR3, the DNA is TGTGCCAGCAGTTACTCGGGGGGGGCCCACGAGCAGTACTTC. Its protein product is CASSYSGGAHEQYF.

The V and J genes are TRBV15 and TRBJ1-2; no clear D. The V and J ends lost 0 bases and 2 bases respectively, with 10 bases between them. Germline V gives CDR1 LNHNV, CDR2 YYDKDF (reference sequence). The CDR3 covers 15 residues. CDR3 in amino acids: CATSRDNAGNYGYTF. CDR3 bases: TGTGCCACCAGCAGAGATAATGCAGGAAACTATGGCTACACCTTC.

This rearrangement joins TRBV4-1 to TRBJ2-7; no firm D call. Germline assignment: CDR1 MGHRA and CDR2 YSYEKL. The CDR3 contains 17 residues. The V gene lost 1 base and the J gene lost 3 bases, with 19 bases spanning the gap. CDR3 nucleotides: TGCGCCAGCAGCCAAGTAGGCTGGGCCAGACCCCGCTACGAGCAGTACTTC. Its translation is CASSQVGWARPRYEQYF.

This clone came up once. V gene TRBV19 combines with J gene TRBJ2-4, with 7 bases that match TRBD2. Trimming removed 2 bases from V and 3 bases from J; junction bases left unmatched: 4. The CDR3 runs 15 residues. Germline V gene lookup returns CDR1 LNHDA and CDR2 SQIVND (reference sequence). CDR3 coding DNA: TGTGCCAGTAGTATAACTCCGGGGGGCAAAAACATTCAGTACTTC. It translates to CASSITPGGKNIQYF.

The chain carries TRBV28 and TRBJ2-7; D may be TRBD1 (6 bases). The CDR3 is 12 amino acids. V was clipped by 8 bases and J by 3 bases, with 11 bases between them. CDR1 is MDHEN, CDR2 SYDVKM, per germline. CDR3 sequence: CASGGQFYEQYF. DNA for the CDR3: TGTGCCAGCGGAGGACAGTTCTACGAGCAGTACTTC.

The gene calls are TRBV18 and TRBJ2-7; no clear D. The CDR3 length is 13 residues. The V gene's germline CDR1 is KGHSH and CDR2 LQKENI. The V end was cut by 7 bases, the J end by 5 bases, with 15 bases between. The CDR3 nucleotides are TGTGCCAGCTTCGGCACTACCGCTAACGAGCAGTACTTC. Translating it yields CASFGTTANEQYF.

The chain joins TRBV15 to TRBJ2-7; 7 nucleotides agree with TRBD1. Looked up from germline, CDR1 is LNHNV and CDR2 is YYDKDF (reference sequence). Unmatched junction bases numbered 5, after V lost 0 bases and J lost 3 bases. The CDR3 has 15 residues. The CDR3 spells CATSRDGQGDYEQYF. In DNA form, the CDR3 reads TGTGCCACCAGCAGAGATGGGCAGGGGGACTACGAGCAGTACTTC.

The V gene is TRBV9, the J gene TRBJ2-3; 8 positions agree with TRBD1. This CDR3 is built from 15 residues. In germline, CDR1 is SGDLS, CDR2 YYNGEE. V lost 2 bases and J lost 4; bases outside the gene matches: 6. The CDR3 DNA is TGTGCCAGCAGCGTCAGGGGGCGGAGATCAGATACGCAGTATTTT. This encodes CASSVRGRRSDTQYF.

The J gene is TRBJ1-1, the V gene TRBV2; tentatively, D is TRBD1 (5 bases). V lost 5 bases and J lost 0, with 10 bases in between. Germline V gene lookup returns CDR1 SNHLY and CDR2 FYNNEI. The CDR3 contains 14 residues. CDR3 coding DNA: TGTGCCAGCAGTCAACAGGATTTGAACACTGAAGCTTTCTTT. Residues: CASSQQDLNTEAFF.

The chain joins TRBV27 to TRBJ2-7; 8 nucleotides align to TRBD2. After removal of 6 bases from V and 1 base from J, the junction contained 8 bases not matched to a gene. Germline V gene sequence: CDR1 MNHEY, CDR2 SMNVEV (reference sequence). The CDR3 runs to 15 residues. CDR3 nucleotides: TGTGCCAGCAGCTTAGCGGGGAGGGTTTCCTACGAGCAGTACTTC. Encoded protein: CASSLAGRVSYEQYF.

This chain connects TRBV25-1 to TRBJ2-5, with TRBD1 matching 9 bases. The J segment lost 5 bases and the V segment lost 6 bases, leaving 7 bases of the junction unmatched. Germline CDR1 reads MGHDK; CDR2 reads SYGVNS. The CDR3 length is 14 residues. CDR3 protein: CASRAGQGFETQYF. DNA for the CDR3: TGTGCCAGCAGGGCGGGACAGGGATTTGAGACCCAGTACTTC. The full variable domain, in which reference TRBV25-1 and TRBJ2-5 provide the parts outside the CDR3, is EADIYQTPRYLVIGTGKKITLECSQTMGHDKMYWYQQDPGMELHLIHYSYGVNSTEKGDLSSESTVSRIRTEHFPLTLESARPSHTSQYLCASRAGQGFETQYFGPGTRLLVL.

The rearrangement links TRBV19 to TRBJ2-7; weak D call: TRBD2 (5 bases). The CDR3 consists of 15 residues. Germline V gene data show CDR1 as LNHDA and CDR2 as SQIVND (reference sequence). V gave up 4 bases and J gave up 5 bases, with 18 bases separating them. The CDR3 region is CASSTRGGPPDEQYF. Written as DNA, the CDR3 is TGTGCCAGTAGTACACGTGGAGGACCGCCTGACGAGCAGTACTTC.

The J gene is TRBJ1-2, the V gene TRBV5-1, with 7 bases matching TRBD1. The V and J ends lost 0 bases and 4 bases, in that order; junction bases with no gene match: 12. The CDR3 covers 17 residues. CDR1 is SGHRS, CDR2 YFSETQ, per germline. CDR3 residues: CASSLGHKGATRYGYTF. The CDR3 coding sequence is TGCGCCAGCAGCTTGGGGCACAAGGGGGCTACCCGCTATGGCTACACCTTC.

A remark on this clone: Other DNA sequences in the sample encode the same CDR3. The chain couples TRBV19 to TRBJ1-1, with TRBD1 matching 7 bases. This CDR3 has 15 amino acids. The germline V gene has CDR1 LNHDA and CDR2 SQIVND (reference sequence). Trimming took 5 bases from V and 5 from J; bases not matched to a gene: 11. The CDR3 sequence is CASSSQTGSGTEAFF. The CDR3 DNA is TGTGCCAGTAGTTCTCAGACAGGGTCAGGAACTGAAGCTTTCTTT.

The V call is TRBV2, the J call TRBJ1-5; D not resolved. Germline V gene lookup returns CDR1 SNHLY and CDR2 FYNNEI. The V end lost 2 bases, the J end lost 2 bases, and 13 bases lay between the germline ends. The CDR3 has 16 residues. The CDR3 loop is CASSEWRGLGNQPQHF. CDR3 nucleotides: TGTGCCAGCAGTGAATGGCGGGGATTAGGCAATCAGCCCCAGCATTTT.

The V gene is TRBV19, the J gene TRBJ1-2; TRBD1 aligns across 12 bases. Losses at the gene ends were 3 bases for V and 8 bases for J; bases not matched to a gene: 7. The CDR3 extends over 15 amino acids. CDR1 is LNHDA and CDR2 is SQIVND in the germline V gene (reference sequence). This CDR3 is CASSISGQGAGGYTF. The DNA of the CDR3 is TGTGCCAGTAGTATTTCGGGACAGGGGGCAGGAGGCTACACCTTC.

V and J are TRBV10-3 and TRBJ2-1; D perhaps matches TRBD2 (6 bases). V lost 4 bases and J 3 bases, leaving 10 bases between the germline ends. Looked up from germline, CDR1 is ENHRY and CDR2 is SYGVKD. This CDR3 is 14 amino acids long. The CDR3 DNA sequence: TGTGCCATCAGTGGGGGGGAGGTCTACAATGAGCAGTTCTTC. Its translation: CAISGGEVYNEQFF.

This clone has more than one count but fewer than ten. The chain employs TRBV6-5 and TRBJ2-7, with 11 bases identical to TRBD2. The germline V gene has CDR1 MNHEY and CDR2 SVGAGI. The junction had 6 bases not matched to a gene; V was cut back by 6 bases and J by 2 bases. The CDR3 is 15 amino acids. CDR3 protein: CASRSLAGGPYEQYF. Here the CDR3 DNA reads TGTGCCAGCAGAAGTCTAGCGGGGGGCCCCTACGAGCAGTACTTC.

J is TRBJ2-2 and V is TRBV6-1, with 8 bases aligning to TRBD1. Germline loops: CDR1 MNHNS, CDR2 SASEGT. CDR3 length: 17 amino acids. The V segment lost 0 bases and the J segment 1 base; nucleotides outside the gene matches: 4. CDR3 loop: CASSEALQGVNTGELFF. In DNA, the CDR3 is TGTGCCAGCAGTGAAGCGTTACAGGGGGTGAACACCGGGGAGCTGTTTTTT.

The CDR3 nucleotides read TGTGCCAGTAACGCCCGGGGGGTTGGTGGCTACACCTTC. This encodes CASNARGVGGYTF. The V call is TRBV2, the J call TRBJ1-2, with a tentative D call TRBD1 (5 bases). Trimming took 9 bases from V and 7 from J, leaving 18 bases between them. The length of the CDR3 is 13 residues. CDR1 and CDR2 (germline): SNHLY, FYNNEI.

This chain uses TRBV2 with TRBJ2-1; TRBD1 matches 10 bases. CDR3 size: 13 residues. Germline values: CDR1 SNHLY, CDR2 FYNNEI. The junction had 2 bases not matched to a gene; V was cut back by 1 base and J by 11 bases. The chain's CDR3 is CASSEGTGGKQFF. In DNA, the CDR3 is TGTGCCAGCAGTGAAGGGACAGGGGGTAAGCAGTTCTTC.

The chain has TRBV11-2 and TRBJ1-1, with a weak D call TRBD1 (6 bases). The germline V and J ends were trimmed by 6 bases and 0 bases, with 14 bases remaining between them. CDR3 size: 15 residues. Per the germline V gene, CDR1 is SGHAT and CDR2 is FQNNGV. CDR3 residues: CASSPPRTVNTEAFF. The CDR3 nucleotides read TGTGCCAGCAGTCCCCCCCGGACAGTGAACACTGAAGCTTTCTTT.

The chain is built from TRBV7-2 and TRBJ1-5; D gene ambiguous. This CDR3 region has 16 residues. Trimming cost V 4 bases and J 2 bases, with 15 bases left between them. The V gene's germline CDR1 is SGHTA and CDR2 FQGNSA. The CDR3 here is CASSSAGGAGNQPQHF. The CDR3 DNA follows: TGTGCCAGCAGCTCAGCTGGAGGAGCTGGCAATCAGCCCCAGCATTTT. Complete variable domain (other parts from reference TRBV7-2 and TRBJ1-5): GAGVSQSPSNKVTEKGKDVELRCDPISGHTALYWYRQSLGQGLEFLIYFQGNSAPDKSGLPSDRFSAERTGGSVSTLTIQRTQQEDSAVYLCASSSAGGAGNQPQHFGDGTRLSIL.

The rearrangement links TRBV5-4 to TRBJ1-6, with D possibly matching TRBD1 (6 bases). Trimming removed 6 bases at V and 9 bases at J, with 10 bases between. This CDR3 is 12 amino acids long. From germline, CDR1 is SGHNT and CDR2 YYREEE (reference sequence). The CDR3 protein is CASTTGFSPLHF. The CDR3 region has the DNA TGTGCCAGCACTACAGGGTTTTCACCCCTCCACTTT.

The CDR3 protein is CSVGTGMYTGELFF. In nucleotides, the CDR3 is TGCAGCGTTGGGACAGGGATGTACACCGGGGAGCTGTTTTTT. The V and J genes are TRBV29-1 and TRBJ2-2; 8 bases fit TRBD1. Unmatched junction bases numbered 4, after V lost 4 bases and J lost 3 bases. Germline V gene lookup returns CDR1 SQVTM and CDR2 ANQGSEA. This CDR3 contains 14 residues.

The chain is built from TRBV7-2 and TRBJ2-2; 14 positions match TRBD2. J was trimmed by 3 bases and V by 5 bases; bases with no gene match: 8. There are 18 residues in the CDR3. CDR1 and CDR2 (germline): SGHTA, FQGNSA. This chain's CDR3 is CASSNGLAGGGDTGELFF. The CDR3 nucleotides are TGTGCCAGCAGCAACGGACTAGCGGGGGGCGGTGACACCGGGGAGCTGTTTTTT.